These T cell receptor beta chains were read from a single sample in a study of T cells in Graves' hyperthyroidism and ophthalmopathy. TCRdb analysed the multiplex PCR reads with MiXCR anew, one entry per CDR3 protein. The sample has a few hundred thousand distinct CDR3 sequences, 17% seen once. Sequencing used blood. All receptors come from a woman younger than 30 with Graves' ophthalmopathy. The CDR3 runs from the conserved cysteine through the conserved F or W. Fields, in order: V gene, J gene, CDR3 protein.

>TRBV12-3/TRBV12-4|TRBJ2-3
CASSNRRGEGGDTQYF
>TRBV6-5|TRBJ2-1
CASSYRGLAGQHNEQFF
>TRBV9|TRBJ2-3
CASSVEAGGYPSTDTQYF
>TRBV7-6|TRBJ2-7
CASSYLEEREVDEQYF
>TRBV20-1|TRBJ2-5
CSASIGWGETQYF
>TRBV4-1|TRBJ2-7
CASTRVGGLYEQYF
>TRBV19|TRBJ2-6
CASETGTHSGANVLTF
>TRBV4-1|TRBJ2-7
CASSQEREVPYEQYF
>TRBV27|TRBJ2-2
CASSFLLAGEAGELFF
>TRBV3-1|TRBJ1-2
CASSRDISGDYGYTF
>TRBV29-1|TRBJ1-1
CSVGGTEAFF
>TRBV9|TRBJ2-5
CASSGTGGWEETQYF
>TRBV27|TRBJ2-1
CASLQARAGGPYNEQFF
>TRBV6-5|TRBJ1-2
CASSYSGTGRRNYGYTF
>TRBV9|TRBJ2-3
CASSASGTGNTDTQYF
>TRBV7-2|TRBJ2-5
CASSLRGPWETQYF
>TRBV2|TRBJ2-1
CASSESRLAGDDEQFF
>TRBV7-8|TRBJ2-5
CASSLVLAQETQYF
>TRBV5-6|TRBJ2-1
CASSFGSGRSSYNEQFF
>TRBV19|TRBJ2-2
CASSIGRDRSHTGELFF
>TRBV6-1|TRBJ1-2
CASSESGLDTF
>TRBV10-3|TRBJ1-4
CAARDGGSDKLFF
>TRBV4-1|TRBJ1-1
CASSQEGGTEAFF
>TRBV7-2|TRBJ2-3
CASSSLAGGAKADTQYF
>TRBV24-1|TRBJ2-5
CAASDSFGNSQETQYF
>TRBV20-1|TRBJ1-4
CSARVGQGTNEKLFF
>TRBV19|TRBJ1-1
CASSIGRGQVDLGTEAFF
>TRBV5-1|TRBJ2-2
CASSPLPTSGGTGELFF
>TRBV28|TRBJ1-1
CASSLFASMNTEASF